The entry below describes one TCR beta chain. Its antigen is unknown. Some clones are missing from TCRdb's copy, which holds only in-frame ones; the method was immunoSEQ multiplex PCR. The table shows 100,000 to 150,000 clones, with about 89% occurring only once. The record originates from a study of T cell responses to AZD1222 COVID-19 vaccine. Study-level findings and limits: There were mostly white British donors and more females than males, and clonal diversity was possibly underestimated. Of spike-specific TCRs, nearly half reportedly target regions left unmutated in variants.

J gave up 5 bases and V 5 bases, and 8 bases lay outside the gene matches. This CDR3 spans 14 amino acids. CDR1 and CDR2 from the germline V gene are SGHRS and YFSETQ. The material sequenced was peripheral blood, taken on day 0 of AZD1222 vaccination. The TCR was taken from an adult in good health. The chain couples TRBV5-1 to TRBJ1-2, with 8 bases that match TRBD1. CDR3: CASRDAGGQYGYTF. CDR3 nucleotides: TGCGCCAGCAGGGATGCAGGGGGCCAGTATGGCTACACCTTC.